This T cell receptor beta chain was identified in a study of T cell responses to AZD1222 COVID-19 vaccine. Germline V gives CDR1 SGDLS, CDR2 YYNGEE. V lost 0 bases and J 0 bases, leaving 4 bases between the germline ends. The CDR3 runs to 14 residues. The protocol was immunoSEQ multiplex PCR, while the TCRdb copy is restricted to in-frame clones and leaves out a portion. The sample has some 85,000 clones, 91% seen once. The source is an adult in good health. The specimen was peripheral blood, collected on day 0 of AZD1222 vaccination. The V and J genes are TRBV9 and TRBJ1-5; D remains ambiguous. The CDR3 is CASSVDGSNQPQHF. The CDR3 region has the DNA TGTGCCAGCAGCGTAGATGGTAGCAATCAGCCCCAGCATTTT.